One and the same sample provided the 32 T cell receptor beta chains below, sequenced in a study of neurological immune-mediated disorders. TCRdb reanalysed the 5' RACE reads using MiXCR and keeps one entry per CDR3 protein. The sample lists under 75,000 distinct CDR3 sequences; about 3.3% were seen once. Sequencing was carried out using PBMCs. Receptor source: an older woman with multiple sclerosis.

This clonotype has ten or more counts. V gene TRBV18 combines with J gene TRBJ2-7; TRBD1 is a possible D gene (6 bases). Trimming removed 4 bases at V and 1 base at J, with 14 bases between. Germline V lookup: CDR1 KGHSH, CDR2 LQKENI. The CDR3 spans 15 residues. In DNA form, the CDR3 reads TGTGCCAGCTCACAAGGCCAGGGGCTGTCCTACGAGCAGTACTTC. It specifies CASSQGQGLSYEQYF. Combining the CDR3 with reference TRBV18 and TRBJ2-7 gives the whole variable domain NAGVMQNPRHLVRRRGQEARLRCSPMKGHSHVYWYRQLPEEGLKFMVYLQKENIIDESGMPKERFSAEFPKEGPSILRIQQVVRGDSAAYFCASSQGQGLSYEQYFGPGTRLTVT.

This clonotype has ten or more counts. CDR3 DNA sequence: TGTGCCAGCATCCCTGGGCCCGGGAGCCACTACGAGCAGTACTTC. This encodes CASIPGPGSHYEQYF. J is TRBJ2-7 and V is TRBV7-8, with D perhaps TRBD2 (6 bases). Germline V gene sequence: CDR1 SGHVS, CDR2 FQNEAQ. Trimming stripped 7 bases from V and 3 bases from J, with 19 bases between. CDR3 length: 15 amino acids.

This clonotype was observed at least ten times. The gene calls are TRBV5-8 and TRBJ2-3; 8 bases agree with TRBD1. The CDR3 is 14 residues long. V lost 4 bases and J lost 8; bases outside the gene matches: 9. The germline gives CDR1 SGHTS, CDR2 YDEGEE. In DNA form, the CDR3 reads TGTGCCAGCAGCCAGGGACAGGTTCGGGGTACGCAGTATTTT. Its protein product is CASSQGQVRGTQYF.

This clonotype was observed at least ten times. The chain uses TRBV4-2 and TRBJ2-2; D perhaps matches TRBD2 (6 bases). Trimming took off 3 bases at V and 6 bases at J, with 14 bases between the two ends. The germline gives CDR1 LGHNA, CDR2 YNFKEQ. CDR3 size: 15 residues. The CDR3 sequence: CASSHAQGLSGELFF. The CDR3 DNA reads TGTGCCAGCAGCCACGCTCAGGGACTCTCCGGGGAGCTGTTTTTT.

This clonotype was picked up many times. The rearrangement links TRBV7-2 to TRBJ2-1, with D maybe TRBD1 (6 bases). V lost 5 bases to trimming and J lost 8 bases, with 16 bases between them. The CDR3 length is 14 residues. Germline V gene sequence: CDR1 SGHTA, CDR2 FQGNSA. CDR3 residues: CASSITGTRYEQFF. As DNA, the CDR3 is TGTGCCAGCAGCATAACCGGGACACGGTATGAGCAGTTCTTC.

This clonotype was counted many times. J is TRBJ1-5 and V is TRBV12-3 or TRBV12-4; the D gene is possibly TRBD1 (5 bases). The CDR3 is 14 residues long. The V end lost 4 bases, the J end lost 7 bases, and 14 bases lay between the germline ends. The CDR3 sequence: CASSYAGSGQPQHF. CDR3 DNA sequence: TGTGCCAGCAGTTACGCAGGGTCGGGGCAGCCCCAGCATTTT.

This clonotype has a count of ten or more. V is TRBV5-1 and J is TRBJ2-1, with D perhaps matching TRBD2 (5 bases). There are 13 residues in the CDR3. CDR1 and CDR2 (germline): SGHRS, YFSETQ. The germline V and J ends were trimmed by 7 bases and 9 bases, with 17 bases remaining between them. CDR3 amino acids: CASCVDSASEQFF. The DNA for the CDR3 is TGCGCCAGCTGCGTCGATAGCGCCTCTGAGCAGTTCTTC.

This clonotype was detected many times. V and J are TRBV20-1 and TRBJ2-3, with D possibly being TRBD2 (7 bases). Trimming removed 3 bases at V and 5 bases at J, with 18 bases between. The CDR3 is 15 residues long. The V gene's germline CDR1 is DFQATT and CDR2 SNEGSKA (reference sequence). CDR3 DNA: TGCAGTGCTAGCCGAGGGGGAGGGCCCGTAGATACGCAGTATTTT. As protein: CSASRGGGPVDTQYF.

This clonotype was detected many times. The rearrangement uses TRBV28 and TRBJ2-7; 7 bases map to TRBD1. The CDR3 is made up of 18 amino acids. Per germline, CDR1 MDHEN and CDR2 SYDVKM. V lost 8 bases, J lost 0 bases, and 19 bases stayed unmatched. CDR3 protein: CASCTRGLKKFLSYEQYF. CDR3 bases: TGTGCCAGCTGCACAAGGGGGCTGAAAAAGTTTCTCTCCTACGAGCAGTACTTC.

This clonotype is labeled as medium-sized. CDR3 coding DNA: TGTGCCAGCAGTGAGCCGACAGACCCAAATCAGCCCCAGCATTTT. It is translated as CASSEPTDPNQPQHF. The genes are TRBV2 and TRBJ1-5, with D perhaps matching TRBD1 (5 bases). The CDR3 consists of 15 residues. CDR1 and CDR2 from the germline V gene are SNHLY and FYNNEI. The V and J ends lost 3 bases and 4 bases respectively, with 13 bases between them.

This clonotype was found many times. The chain combines TRBV7-3 with TRBJ2-6; D ambiguous. The CDR3 is made up of 14 amino acids. The V end was cut by 5 bases, the J end by 0 bases, with 5 bases between. The germline V gene has CDR1 SGHTA and CDR2 FQGTGA. CDR3 in DNA: TGTGCCAGCAGCCGCAGCTCTGGGGCCAACGTCCTGACTTTC. It codes for CASSRSSGANVLTF.

This clonotype has a count of ten or more. The rearrangement links TRBV5-1 to TRBJ2-7; 7 bases match TRBD1. The trim removed 4 bases at V and 7 bases at J, leaving 5 bases unmatched. The length of the CDR3 is 12 residues. Germline CDR1 is SGHRS and CDR2 is YFSETQ. CDR3 bases: TGCGCCAGCAGCCCCCAGACAGGGGAGCAGTACTTC. Translating it yields CASSPQTGEQYF.

This clonotype was observed a few times. A read error may be the cause here, since a much bigger clone is one base away. The gene calls are TRBV29-1 and TRBJ2-7, with D uncertain. In germline, CDR1 is SQVTM, CDR2 ANQGSEA. CDR3 length: 11 residues. CDR3 sequence (DNA): TGCAGCGTTGGACTCTCCTACGAGCAGAACTTC. It yields the protein CSVGLSYEQNF.

This clonotype has a count of ten or more. This sequence joins TRBV5-5 and TRBJ1-1; D possibly corresponds to TRBD1 (6 bases). Trimming removed 4 bases at V and 6 bases at J, with 13 bases between. Per germline, CDR1 SGHKS and CDR2 YYEKEE (reference sequence). The CDR3 spans 13 residues. CDR3 bases: TGTGCCAGCAGCCATGACAGGTTCCCTGAAGCTTTCTTT. This encodes CASSHDRFPEAFF.

There are many counts of this clonotype. V usage is TRBV5-1 and J usage is TRBJ1-1, with a tentative D call TRBD1 (6 bases). Germline V CDR1 and CDR2: SGHRS, YFSETQ. The length of the CDR3 is 16 residues. Trimming cost V 5 bases and J 2 bases, with 19 bases left between them. The CDR3 nucleotides read TGCGCCAGCAGTTCTCGTCGGGGGGCATATAACACTGAAGCTTTCTTT. Translation: CASSSRRGAYNTEAFF.

The chain is built from TRBV19 and TRBJ1-1; no clear D. CDR1 and CDR2 (germline): LNHDA, SQIVND (reference sequence). V was pared by 4 bases and J by 1 base, with 22 bases between. The CDR3 has 18 amino acids. The CDR3 region is CASSTLRGIPPGNTEAFF. As DNA, the CDR3 is TGTGCCAGTAGTACCCTACGCGGCATTCCCCCGGGGAACACTGAAGCTTTCTTT.

In this sample, this clonotype turned up many times. The chain carries TRBV20-1 and TRBJ2-7; no reliable D call. The CDR3 covers 15 residues. The germline V gene encodes CDR1 DFQATT and CDR2 SNEGSKA (reference sequence). With 3 bases removed from V and 3 bases from J, the gap between germline ends came to 18 bases. The CDR3 DNA is TGCAGTGCTAGTTCCATAGTAGAGAGTAACTACGAGCAGTACTTC. Residues: CSASSIVESNYEQYF.

This clonotype was seen ten or more times. The chain employs TRBV5-6 and TRBJ2-3; tentatively, D is TRBD1 (6 bases). Trimming took off 0 bases at V and 1 base at J, with 12 bases between the two ends. Germline V gene lookup returns CDR1 SGHDT and CDR2 YYEEEE. The CDR3 runs to 16 residues. The DNA of the CDR3 is TGTGCCAGCAGCTTGGGGGGGCAGCCACGCACAGATACGCAGTATTTT. It codes for CASSLGGQPRTDTQYF.

Ten or more counts support this clonotype. The chain employs TRBV20-1 and TRBJ1-6; D may be TRBD1 (5 bases). The germline V and J ends were trimmed by 5 bases and 1 base, with 18 bases remaining between them. Germline CDR1 DFQATT, CDR2 SNEGSKA (reference sequence). This CDR3 region has 17 residues. CDR3 region: CSARLHTQGSYNSPLHF. The CDR3 DNA sequence: TGCAGTGCTCGTCTCCACACTCAGGGTTCCTATAATTCACCCCTCCACTTT.

At least ten counts were recorded for this clonotype. The J gene is TRBJ1-1, the V gene TRBV6-5, with no clear D. The V and J ends lost 0 bases and 2 bases respectively, with 7 bases between them. Germline V CDR1 and CDR2: MNHEY, SVGAGI. The CDR3 is 14 residues long. DNA of the CDR3: TGTGCCAGCAGTTACTCTGGCGGAAACACTGAAGCTTTCTTT. The encoded protein is CASSYSGGNTEAFF.

In this sample, this clonotype turned up many times. This chain joins TRBV7-9 and TRBJ2-7, with 13 bases aligning to TRBD2. The CDR3 length is 18 residues. CDR1 is SEHNR, CDR2 FQNEAQ, per germline (reference sequence). J gave up 3 bases and V 3 bases, and 11 bases lay outside the gene matches. DNA of the CDR3: TGTGCCAGCAGCTTCCGTCGGACTAGCGGGGGCCTCTACTACGAGCAGTACTTC. Its translation: CASSFRRTSGGLYYEQYF.

This clonotype was found many times. This sequence joins TRBV7-2 and TRBJ2-7; D is unresolved. Trimming removed 1 base from V and 6 bases from J, with 13 bases in between. Germline loops: CDR1 SGHTA, CDR2 FQGNSA. This CDR3 has 14 amino acids. This CDR3 is CASSLGGLRSEQYF. In nucleotides, the CDR3 is TGTGCCAGCAGCTTAGGCGGTCTCCGGAGCGAGCAGTACTTC.

This clonotype came up many times. The rearrangement joins TRBV13 to TRBJ2-7, with a weak D call TRBD1 (7 bases). The V end was cut by 6 bases, the J end by 3 bases, with 15 bases between. The CDR3 loop spans 14 amino acids. Germline assignment: CDR1 PRHDT and CDR2 FYEKMQ (reference sequence). The CDR3 region has the DNA TGTGCCAGCAGTCGCGGGACAGCGGACTACGAGCAGTACTTC. It encodes CASSRGTADYEQYF.

This clonotype was seen at least ten times. The rearrangement uses TRBV4-1 and TRBJ2-1, with 11 positions matching TRBD1. The CDR3 runs 15 residues. Per germline, CDR1 MGHRA and CDR2 YSYEKL. Trimming removed 3 bases from V and 8 bases from J; junction bases left unmatched: 6. In DNA form, the CDR3 reads TGCGCCAGCAGCCAGGGACAGGGGGTTTTTTATGAGCAGTTCTTC. This codes for CASSQGQGVFYEQFF.

In its sample, this clonotype was seen many times. This chain uses TRBV12-3 or TRBV12-4 with TRBJ1-2; D is unresolved. The V end lost 3 bases, the J end lost 10 bases, and 15 bases lay between the germline ends. There are 13 residues in the CDR3. This chain's CDR3 is CASSFSPALDYTF. DNA for the CDR3: TGTGCCAGCAGTTTTAGCCCAGCGCTGGACTACACCTTC.

The V and J genes are TRBV28 and TRBJ2-7, with D perhaps matching TRBD1 (6 bases). The germline V and J ends were trimmed by 5 bases and 6 bases, with 11 bases remaining between them. The CDR3 has 12 residues. From germline, CDR1 is MDHEN and CDR2 SYDVKM. The CDR3 DNA follows: TGTGCCAGCAGTCTAGGGGGTGCCGAGCAGTACTTC. Translation gives CASSLGGAEQYF.

There are many counts of this clonotype. The rearrangement links TRBV7-8 to TRBJ2-3; D is undetermined. The germline V gene encodes CDR1 SGHVS and CDR2 FQNEAQ. Trimming removed 5 bases at V and 6 bases at J, with 12 bases between. The CDR3 contains 13 residues. CDR3 amino acids: CASSPRGLDTQYF. Written as DNA, the CDR3 is TGTGCCAGCAGCCCCCGAGGTCTCGATACGCAGTATTTT.

Ten or more counts support this clonotype. The V and J genes are TRBV27 and TRBJ2-7, with 11 nucleotides matching TRBD1. CDR1 is MNHEY, CDR2 SMNVEV, per germline (reference sequence). The CDR3 is 14 residues long. V shed 8 bases, J shed 4 bases, and the junction held 7 bases outside the gene matches. The DNA for the CDR3 is TGTGCCAGCCTCCCAGGACAGGGGGCTTACGAGCAGTACTTC. Its protein product is CASLPGQGAYEQYF.

This clonotype was counted ten times or more. The chain recombines TRBV10-3 with TRBJ2-2, with 9 nucleotides matching TRBD1. With 6 bases clipped from V and 5 bases from J, the junction kept 7 bases outside the gene matches. CDR3 size: 15 residues. Germline V gives CDR1 ENHRY, CDR2 SYGVKD. The CDR3, as DNA: TGTGCCATCAGGCCGGGACAGGGTTGGACCGGGGAGCTGTTTTTT. It yields the protein CAIRPGQGWTGELFF.

The rearrangement uses TRBV20-1 and TRBJ2-3, with 10 bases aligning to TRBD2. V lost 6 bases and J lost 1; bases outside the gene matches: 4. Germline-derived CDR1 and CDR2 are DFQATT and SNEGSKA (reference sequence). This CDR3 contains 14 residues. The CDR3: CSAHTSGGTDTQYF. Here the CDR3 DNA reads TGCAGTGCCCACACTAGCGGGGGCACAGATACGCAGTATTTT.

This clonotype was observed at least ten times. The chain carries TRBV10-2 and TRBJ1-5; no definite D call. The germline V and J ends were trimmed by 0 bases and 6 bases, with 15 bases remaining between them. This CDR3 is built from 16 residues. Germline values: CDR1 WSHSY, CDR2 SAAADI. The CDR3 DNA follows: TGCGCCAGCAGTGAGTCGCTCGGGAGGGCTCGTCAGCCCCAGCATTTT. It encodes CASSESLGRARQPQHF.

This clonotype occurred a few times. The genes are TRBV5-1 and TRBJ1-1; 8 nucleotides line up with TRBD1. The CDR3 sequence is 14 residues long. Germline-derived CDR1 and CDR2 are SGHRS and YFSETQ. V dropped 3 bases and J dropped 4; count of bases not matched to a gene: 5. CDR3 loop: CASSSRDRSTEAFF. The CDR3, as DNA: TGCGCCAGCAGCTCGAGGGACAGGTCCACTGAAGCTTTCTTT.